One T cell receptor beta chain is described in this entry. This specimen includes other DNA sequences encoding the same CDR3. The data were taken from a study of blood T cell repertoires in COVID-19. The method was immunoSEQ multiplex PCR; TCRdb's version includes in-frame clones alone and lacks a portion of them. This table has under 70,000 clones, around 90% appearing once. The V gene's germline CDR1 is MDHEN and CDR2 SYDVKM. The length of the CDR3 is 14 residues. The V and J ends lost 2 bases and 7 bases respectively, with 9 bases between them. What was sequenced was peripheral blood. This chain connects TRBV28 to TRBJ1-6, with a weak D call TRBD1 (5 bases). The origin of this receptor is a woman aged 18-30 years with acute or convalescent COVID-19. The DNA of the CDR3 is TGTGCCAGCAGTTTAACGGGGGGAAATTCACCCCTCCACTTT. Its translation is CASSLTGGNSPLHF.